These 26 T cell receptor beta chains came from one sample sequenced in a study of response to subunit inactivated influenza vaccine. In TCRdb, the RT-PCR reads were re-called with MiXCR into one record per CDR3 protein. The sample has a few hundred thousand distinct CDR3 sequences; 20% to 25% are singletons. Sequencing was performed on PBMCs from blood, taken roughly 20 months after vaccination. These receptors all stem from a man between 50 and 70 years old who received an inactivated influenza vaccine.

This clonotype was seen a few times. V usage is TRBV9 and J usage is TRBJ1-3; no definite D call. Germline V gene sequence: CDR1 SGDLS, CDR2 YYNGEE. The V end lost 0 bases, the J end lost 0 bases, and 13 bases lay between the germline ends. The CDR3 is made up of 17 amino acids. CDR3 residues: CASSVEDRRRSGNTIYF. In DNA form, the CDR3 reads TGTGCCAGCAGCGTAGAGGACCGACGTCGCTCTGGAAACACCATATATTTT.

Only a few counts were recorded for this clonotype. The chain uses TRBV9 and TRBJ1-6; D is undetermined. Germline assignment: CDR1 SGDLS and CDR2 YYNGEE. V lost 4 bases, J lost 7 bases, and 15 bases lay in between. This CDR3 spans 15 amino acids. CDR3 bases: TGTGCCAGCAGCCCGCAACCCCAAGGGAATTCACCCCTCCACTTT. It encodes CASSPQPQGNSPLHF.

This rearrangement joins TRBV11-3 to TRBJ2-3, with TRBD2 as a possible D gene (7 bases). Trimming shortened V by 2 bases and J by 4 bases, and 13 bases separated the two germline ends. This CDR3 has 15 amino acids. Germline V gene lookup returns CDR1 SGHNT and CDR2 YENEEA. CDR3 in amino acids: CASSLSPGGSDTQYF. As DNA, the CDR3 is TGTGCCAGCAGCTTATCACCGGGGGGCTCAGATACGCAGTATTTT.

This clonotype was seen more than once but under ten times. The rearrangement links TRBV5-1 to TRBJ2-7, with D maybe TRBD2 (6 bases). CDR1 and CDR2 (germline): SGHRS, YFSETQ. The V end was cut by 5 bases, the J end by 0 bases, with 6 bases between. The CDR3 runs 12 residues. The CDR3 protein is CASRRDSYEQYF. The CDR3 coding sequence is TGCGCCAGCAGGCGGGACTCCTACGAGCAGTACTTC.

This clonotype was observed many times. The chain carries TRBV11-1 and TRBJ1-2; 11 nucleotides align to TRBD1. Looked up from germline, CDR1 is SGHAT and CDR2 is FQDESV (reference sequence). The CDR3 is 18 residues long. Trimming cost V 0 bases and J 0 bases; bases outside gene matches: 6. CDR3 amino acids: CASSLATGTGGANYGYTF. CDR3 nucleotides: TGTGCCAGCAGCTTAGCAACCGGGACAGGGGGTGCTAACTATGGCTACACCTTC. Full variable domain (remainder filled in from reference TRBV11-1 and TRBJ1-2): EAEVAQSPRYKITEKSQAVAFWCDPISGHATLYWYRQILGQGPELLVQFQDESVVDDSQLPKDRFSAERLKGVDSTLKIQPAELGDSAMYLCASSLATGTGGANYGYTFGSGTRLTVV.

The chain employs TRBV4-1 and TRBJ1-3; 8 nucleotides agree with TRBD1. In germline, CDR1 is MGHRA, CDR2 YSYEKL. V trimming: 1 base; J trimming: 2 bases; junction bases outside the gene matches: 4. The CDR3 covers 16 residues. The CDR3 sequence is CASSQGYRGAGNTIYF. The CDR3 nucleotides read TGCGCCAGCAGCCAAGGGTACAGGGGGGCTGGAAACACCATATATTTT.

The table lists this clonotype with a few counts. The J gene is TRBJ2-3, the V gene TRBV24-1; tentatively, D is TRBD1 or TRBD2 (5 bases each). The CDR3 has 13 amino acids. Germline CDR1 and CDR2: KGHDR and SFDVKD. V lost 4 bases and J lost 5, with 9 bases in between. The CDR3 DNA sequence: TGTGCCACCAGTGACAATGGGGGAGATACGCAGTATTTT. Translating it yields CATSDNGGDTQYF.

This clonotype appeared a single time. The gene calls are TRBV4-2 and TRBJ2-5; a possible D gene is TRBD2 (7 bases). This CDR3 spans 17 amino acids. The germline V gene has CDR1 LGHNA and CDR2 YNFKEQ. With 0 bases removed from V and 6 bases from J, the gap between germline ends came to 20 bases. CDR3 loop: CASSQDFGGGAGKTQYF. The CDR3 DNA sequence: TGTGCCAGCAGCCAAGATTTTGGAGGGGGGGCCGGCAAGACCCAGTACTTC.

The chain carries TRBV12-3 or TRBV12-4 and TRBJ2-3, with 11 bases fitting TRBD2. The CDR3 totals 12 residues. The V segment lost 8 bases and the J segment 14 bases; nucleotides outside the gene matches: 9. CDR3 loop: CASGTSGDVRYF. The CDR3, as DNA: TGTGCCAGCGGGACTAGCGGCGATGTTCGGTATTTT.

This clonotype was seen many times. The V and J genes are TRBV6-2 or TRBV6-3 and TRBJ1-5, with TRBD1 as a possible D gene (5 bases). The germline CDR1 and CDR2 sequences are MNHEY and SVGEGT. Trimming took 7 bases from V and 6 from J, leaving 13 bases between them. The CDR3 is made up of 13 amino acids. DNA of the CDR3: TGTGCCAGCAATGATTGGGGGGGTCAGCCCCAGCATTTT. Amino acids: CASNDWGGQPQHF.

The chain combines TRBV6-2 or TRBV6-3 with TRBJ2-4; 7 nucleotides match TRBD1. This CDR3 spans 17 amino acids. V shed 0 bases and J 3 bases; nucleotides not matched to a gene: 8. Germline CDR1 reads MNHEY; CDR2 reads SVGEGT. The CDR3 reads CASSYSISDRSKNIQYF. The CDR3 DNA reads TGTGCCAGCAGTTACTCGATATCGGACAGGAGCAAAAACATTCAGTACTTC.

Only a few counts were recorded for this clonotype. The rearrangement uses TRBV5-1 and TRBJ1-6, with D maybe TRBD1 (5 bases). This CDR3 is built from 15 residues. In germline, CDR1 is SGHRS, CDR2 YFSETQ. The germline V and J ends were trimmed by 4 bases and 8 bases, with 16 bases remaining between them. This chain's CDR3 is CASSRGNQDYSPLHF. The CDR3, as DNA: TGCGCCAGCAGCAGGGGAAATCAGGATTATTCACCCCTCCACTTT. Variable domain in full (rest from reference TRBV5-1 and TRBJ1-6): KAGVTQTPRYLIKTRGQQVTLSCSPISGHRSVSWYQQTPGQGLQFLFEYFSETQRNKGNFPGRFSGRQFSNSRSEMNVSTLELGDSALYLCASSRGNQDYSPLHFGNGTRLTVT.

This sequence joins TRBV11-2 and TRBJ2-7; 7 nucleotides line up with TRBD1. Trimming removed 4 bases from V and 2 bases from J; junction bases left unmatched: 5. The CDR3 length is 14 residues. Germline V gene data show CDR1 as SGHAT and CDR2 as FQNNGV. This CDR3 reads CASSSVTGAYEQYF. The CDR3 DNA reads as TGTGCCAGCAGCTCGGTCACAGGGGCCTACGAGCAGTACTTC.

This chain links TRBV28 with TRBJ2-2; TRBD1 matches 9 bases. The germline gives CDR1 MDHEN, CDR2 SYDVKM. After removal of 1 base from V and 7 bases from J, the junction contained 7 bases not matched to a gene. There are 16 residues in the CDR3. The CDR3 is CASSLFGTGNYGELFF. In nucleotides, the CDR3 is TGTGCCAGCAGTTTATTTGGGACAGGGAACTACGGGGAGCTGTTTTTT.

The rearrangement links TRBV4-3 to TRBJ2-1; a weak D match, TRBD2 (6 bases). The V end was cut by 4 bases, the J end by 10 bases, with 14 bases between. The CDR3 loop spans 13 amino acids. The germline CDR1 and CDR2 sequences are LGHNA and YSLEER. The CDR3 nucleotides read TGCGCCAGCAGCCGGGACTCGGCGAGAGAGCAGTTCTTC. This encodes CASSRDSAREQFF.

The chain combines TRBV5-1 with TRBJ2-7; D is perhaps TRBD1 or TRBD2 (5 bases each). The CDR3 consists of 15 residues. The V and J ends lost 4 bases and 2 bases respectively, with 16 bases between them. The germline CDR1 and CDR2 sequences are SGHRS and YFSETQ. CDR3 bases: TGCGCCAGCAGCCTTTACCGGGACGCCACCTACGAGCAGTACTTC. Protein sequence: CASSLYRDATYEQYF.

This clonotype was detected a few times. The chain joins TRBV12-5 to TRBJ1-2; D gene uncertain. The CDR3 runs to 13 residues. The V end lost 6 bases, the J end lost 0 bases, and 8 bases lay between the germline ends. Germline values: CDR1 LGHNT, CDR2 FRNRAP. The chain's CDR3 is CASGGLANYGYTF. The CDR3 coding sequence is TGTGCTAGTGGAGGCCTAGCTAACTATGGCTACACCTTC.

On this clonotype: A junction end diverges from the germline sequence, so it may reflect a read error. This chain connects TRBV2 to TRBJ1-4; tentatively, D is TRBD1 (6 bases). The V gene's germline CDR1 is SNHLY and CDR2 FYNNEI. This CDR3 has 15 amino acids. CDR3 coding DNA: TGTGCCAGCAGTGAAATGGTGGGGGCTGGGGAAAAAGTGTTTTTT. The encoded protein is CASSEMVGAGEKVFF.

This clonotype was seen a handful of times. This rearrangement joins TRBV7-9 to TRBJ1-1, with a possible D match to TRBD1 (5 bases). The CDR3 has 15 amino acids. Trimming pared 3 bases from V and 0 bases from J, leaving 11 bases between. CDR1 and CDR2 (germline): SEHNR, FQNEAQ (reference sequence). The CDR3 spells CASSFAQGMNTEAFF. The CDR3 DNA follows: TGTGCCAGCAGCTTCGCGCAGGGCATGAACACTGAAGCTTTCTTT.

This sequence joins TRBV20-1 and TRBJ2-7; 11 nucleotides align to TRBD2. Trimming took 0 bases from V and 4 from J; bases not matched to a gene: 8. Per germline, CDR1 DFQATT and CDR2 SNEGSKA (reference sequence). This CDR3 has 16 residues. The CDR3 loop reads CSARDLTSGRVYEQYF. The CDR3 DNA sequence: TGCAGTGCTAGAGATCTAACTAGCGGGAGAGTATACGAGCAGTACTTC.

The sample holds a few counts of this clonotype. This sequence joins TRBV12-3 or TRBV12-4 and TRBJ1-2, with 7 bases aligning to TRBD1. The V segment lost 6 bases and the J segment 8 bases; nucleotides outside the gene matches: 9. The CDR3 loop spans 13 amino acids. CDR3 sequence reads: CASSRDSSGGYTF. The CDR3 DNA follows: TGTGCCAGCAGCCGGGACAGTTCGGGCGGCTACACCTTC.

In its sample, this clonotype was seen a few times. The chain is built from TRBV24-1 and TRBJ2-7; D gene unclear. Germline V gene lookup returns CDR1 KGHDR and CDR2 SFDVKD. The V end was cut by 4 bases, the J end by 2 bases, with 11 bases between. This CDR3 contains 14 residues. CDR3 loop: CATSDTIWPYEQYF. The CDR3 DNA is TGTGCCACCAGTGACACTATTTGGCCCTACGAGCAGTACTTC.

This chain joins TRBV7-8 and TRBJ2-1, with D unclear. Trimming removed 2 bases from V and 1 base from J, with 9 bases in between. The CDR3 loop spans 15 amino acids. CDR1 is SGHVS and CDR2 is FQNEAQ in the germline V gene. This CDR3 is CASSLMTRSYNEQFF. For the CDR3, the DNA is TGTGCCAGCAGCTTAATGACACGGTCCTACAATGAGCAGTTCTTC. The full variable domain, with the rest looked up from reference TRBV7-8 and TRBJ2-1, is GAGVSQSPRYKVAKRGQDVALRCDPISGHVSLFWYQQALGQGPEFLTYFQNEAQLDKSGLPSDRFFAERPEGSVSTLKIQRTQQEDSAVYLCASSLMTRSYNEQFFGPGTRLTVL.

The J gene is TRBJ1-5, the V gene TRBV4-3; 8 nucleotides agree with TRBD1. Germline CDR1 reads LGHNA; CDR2 reads YSLEER. The CDR3 covers 14 residues. V lost 0 bases and J lost 6; bases outside the gene matches: 1. CDR3 protein: CASSQDRGLQPQHF. The CDR3 nucleotides are TGCGCCAGCAGCCAAGACAGGGGGCTTCAGCCCCAGCATTTT.

There are many counts of this clonotype. The chain carries TRBV11-2 and TRBJ1-3; 7 bases line up with TRBD1. Losses at the gene ends were 4 bases for V and 0 bases for J; bases not matched to a gene: 9. Germline V CDR1 and CDR2: SGHAT, FQNNGV. The CDR3 has 17 residues. The CDR3 spells CASSSGRGGYSGNTIYF. CDR3 DNA: TGTGCCAGCAGCTCCGGCCGAGGGGGCTACTCTGGAAACACCATATATTTT.

This chain links TRBV14 with TRBJ1-4; D remains unclear. The V and J ends lost 4 bases and 6 bases respectively, with 15 bases between them. Germline V CDR1 and CDR2: SGHDN, FVKESK. This CDR3 contains 15 residues. The CDR3 protein is CASSREPGRYEKLFF. The DNA for the CDR3 is TGTGCCAGCAGCCGAGAGCCGGGCCGGTATGAAAAACTGTTTTTT.